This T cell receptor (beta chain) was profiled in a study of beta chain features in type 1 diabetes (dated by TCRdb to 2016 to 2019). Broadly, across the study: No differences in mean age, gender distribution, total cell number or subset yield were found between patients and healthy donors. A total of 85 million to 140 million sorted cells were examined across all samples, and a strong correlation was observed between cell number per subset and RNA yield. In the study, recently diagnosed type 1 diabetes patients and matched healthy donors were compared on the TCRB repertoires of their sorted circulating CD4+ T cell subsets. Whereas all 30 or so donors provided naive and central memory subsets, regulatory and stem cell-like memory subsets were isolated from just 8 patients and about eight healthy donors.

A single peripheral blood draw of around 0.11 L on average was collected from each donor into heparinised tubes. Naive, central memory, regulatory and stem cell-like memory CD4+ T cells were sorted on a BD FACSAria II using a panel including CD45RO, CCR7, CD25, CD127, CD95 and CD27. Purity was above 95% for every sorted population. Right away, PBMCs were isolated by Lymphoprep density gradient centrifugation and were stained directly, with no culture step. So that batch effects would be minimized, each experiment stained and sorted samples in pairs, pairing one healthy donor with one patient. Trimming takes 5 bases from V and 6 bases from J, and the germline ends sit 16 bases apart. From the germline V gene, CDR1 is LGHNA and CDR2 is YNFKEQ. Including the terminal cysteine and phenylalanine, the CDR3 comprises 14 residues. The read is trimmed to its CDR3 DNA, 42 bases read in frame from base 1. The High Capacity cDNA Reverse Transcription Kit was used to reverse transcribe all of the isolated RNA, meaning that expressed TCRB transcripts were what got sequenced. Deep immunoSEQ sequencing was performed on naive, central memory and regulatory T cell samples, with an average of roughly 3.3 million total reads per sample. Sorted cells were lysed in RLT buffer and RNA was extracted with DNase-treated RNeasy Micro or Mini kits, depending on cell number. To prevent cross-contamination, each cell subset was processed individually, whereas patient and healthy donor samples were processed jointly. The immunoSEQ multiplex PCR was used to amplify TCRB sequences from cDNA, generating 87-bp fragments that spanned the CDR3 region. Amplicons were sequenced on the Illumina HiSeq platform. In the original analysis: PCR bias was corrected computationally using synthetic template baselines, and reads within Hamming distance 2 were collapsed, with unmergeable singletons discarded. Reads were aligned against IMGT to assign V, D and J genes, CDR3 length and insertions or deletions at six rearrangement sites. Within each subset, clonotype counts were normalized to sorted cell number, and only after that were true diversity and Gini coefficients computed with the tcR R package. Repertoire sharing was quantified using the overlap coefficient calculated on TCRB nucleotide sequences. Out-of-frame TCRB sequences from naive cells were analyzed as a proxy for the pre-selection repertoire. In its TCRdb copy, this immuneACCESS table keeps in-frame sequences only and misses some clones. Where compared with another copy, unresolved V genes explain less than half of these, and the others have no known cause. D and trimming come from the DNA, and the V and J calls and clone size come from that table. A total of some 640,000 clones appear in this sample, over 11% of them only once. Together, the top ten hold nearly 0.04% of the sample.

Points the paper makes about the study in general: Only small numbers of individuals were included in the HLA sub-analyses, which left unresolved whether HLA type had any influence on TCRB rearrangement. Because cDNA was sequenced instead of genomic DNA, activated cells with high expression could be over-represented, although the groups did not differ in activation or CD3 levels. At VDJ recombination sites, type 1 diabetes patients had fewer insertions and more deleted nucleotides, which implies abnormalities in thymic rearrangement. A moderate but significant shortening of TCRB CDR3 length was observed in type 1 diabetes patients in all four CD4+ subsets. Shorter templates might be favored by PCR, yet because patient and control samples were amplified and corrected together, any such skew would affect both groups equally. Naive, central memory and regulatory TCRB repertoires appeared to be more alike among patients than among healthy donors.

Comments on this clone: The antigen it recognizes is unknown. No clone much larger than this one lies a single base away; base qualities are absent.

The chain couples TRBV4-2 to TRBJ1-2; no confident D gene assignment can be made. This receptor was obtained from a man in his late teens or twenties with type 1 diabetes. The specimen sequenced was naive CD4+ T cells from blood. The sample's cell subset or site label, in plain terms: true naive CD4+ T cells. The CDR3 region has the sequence CASSNRLTPDGYTF. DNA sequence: TGTGCCAGCAGCAATCGGCTCACGCCTGATGGCTACACCTTC.